Following are 31 T cell receptor beta chains from one sample sequenced in a study of post-analysis software for immune sequencing data (dated by TCRdb to 2013 to 2016). The paper's findings and limits, for the study overall: Several TRBV segments, including TRBV5-6, TRBV5-1 and TRBV20-1, were significantly more frequent in patients than controls.

Their antigens remain unidentified. Preparation of the library involved PCR. The sequencing machine was an Illumina HiSeq 2500. To reduce PCR and sequencing biases, unique molecular identifiers were built into the TCR beta cDNA libraries. TCRdb trimmed public reads at Q25 via fastp, called clones via MiXCR and kept in-frame beta chains. Rows with one shared CDR3 protein collapse into an entry with the most common genes and DNA. Here the sample has roughly 800,000 distinct CDR3 sequences; 30% occur a single time. About 0.5% of the sample is held by the ten biggest clonotypes. The sequencing input was blood. The receptors shown here come from a girl between 5 and 17 years old with multiple sclerosis.

The chain uses TRBV29-1 and TRBJ1-6; the D gene is possibly TRBD1 (5 bases). V dropped 4 bases and J dropped 7 bases, with 14 bases sitting between them. The CDR3 sequence is 14 residues long. The germline gives CDR1 SQVTM, CDR2 ANQGSEA. CDR3 DNA sequence: TGCAGCGTTGTGTCAGGGCCGGGAAATTCACCCCTCCACTTT. Protein product: CSVVSGPGNSPLHF.

This clonotype was seen a handful of times. The chain recombines TRBV7-9 with TRBJ2-7; 7 nucleotides agree with TRBD1. This CDR3 comprises 15 residues. J gave up 5 bases and V 2 bases, and 9 bases lay outside the gene matches. Germline V CDR1 and CDR2: SEHNR, FQNEAQ (reference sequence). Here the CDR3 DNA reads TGTGCCAGCAGCTTATGGGACAGTGGACCAGACGAGCAGTACTTC. Its protein product is CASSLWDSGPDEQYF.

The chain uses TRBV5-1 and TRBJ2-5; 9 positions agree with TRBD1. V shed 5 bases and J 11 bases; nucleotides not matched to a gene: 16. Germline V gene lookup returns CDR1 SGHRS and CDR2 YFSETQ. This CDR3 is built from 15 residues. For the CDR3, the DNA is TGCGCCAGCAGGATACAGGGGGCTGTCTACAATGAGCAGTACTTC. It codes for CASRIQGAVYNEQYF. Using reference TRBV5-1 and TRBJ2-5 for the parts outside the CDR3, the full variable domain is KAGVTQTPRYLIKTRGQQVTLSCSPISGHRSVSWYQQTPGQGLQFLFEYFSETQRNKGNFPGRFSGRQFSNSRSEMNVSTLELGDSALYLCASRIQGAVYNEQYFGPGTRLLVL.

In its sample, this clonotype was seen a few times. CDR3 nucleotide sequence: TGTGCCACAGGACGGTATGGCTACACCTTC. It encodes CATGRYGYTF. This chain connects TRBV10-3 to TRBJ1-2; D gene ambiguous. CDR1 ENHRY and CDR2 SYGVKD come from the germline V gene. V gave up 10 bases and J gave up 5 bases, with 8 bases separating them. CDR3 length: 10 residues.

This clonotype has just a few counts. V is TRBV27 and J is TRBJ1-2, with D maybe TRBD1 (5 bases). The V gene's germline CDR1 is MNHEY and CDR2 SMNVEV (reference sequence). The CDR3 is 14 amino acids. Trimming removed 3 bases from V and 4 bases from J, with 12 bases in between. CDR3 sequence (DNA): TGTGCCAGCAGTTTCGCGGGACTAACCTATGGCTACACCTTC. Its protein is CASSFAGLTYGYTF.

A few counts support this clonotype. The chain links TRBV5-1 to TRBJ1-1, with D uncertain. V was cut by 8 bases and J by 1 base, with 12 bases left in between. CDR1 and CDR2 (germline): SGHRS, YFSETQ. CDR3 length: 13 residues. The CDR3: CASRADPNTEAFF. CDR3 DNA: TGCGCCAGTCGGGCGGATCCGAACACTGAAGCTTTCTTT. The entire variable domain, with the rest obtained from reference TRBV5-1 and TRBJ1-1, is as follows: KAGVTQTPRYLIKTRGQQVTLSCSPISGHRSVSWYQQTPGQGLQFLFEYFSETQRNKGNFPGRFSGRQFSNSRSEMNVSTLELGDSALYLCASRADPNTEAFFGQGTRLTVV.

The sample holds a few counts of this clonotype. The gene calls are TRBV6-5 and TRBJ1-4; 9 nucleotides line up with TRBD1. This CDR3 is built from 15 residues. CDR1 is MNHEY and CDR2 is SVGAGI in the germline V gene. The V gene end was trimmed by 6 bases and the J gene end by 6 bases; junction bases not matched to a gene: 8. This CDR3 reads CASSRGGTGYEKLFF. DNA for the CDR3: TGTGCCAGCAGCCGCGGTGGGACAGGGTATGAAAAACTGTTTTTT.

This clonotype turned up a few times. The chain combines TRBV20-1 with TRBJ1-1; possible D gene TRBD1, 6 bases. V shed 3 bases and J shed 0 bases, with 11 bases lying between them. The CDR3 spans 14 residues. Germline loops: CDR1 DFQATT, CDR2 SNEGSKA (reference sequence). CDR3 region: CSASGGLMNTEAFF. The DNA for the CDR3 is TGCAGTGCTAGCGGGGGGCTTATGAACACTGAAGCTTTCTTT.

This clonotype has only a few counts. The chain links TRBV13 to TRBJ1-6; TRBD1 matches 7 bases. Germline-derived CDR1 and CDR2 are PRHDT and FYEKMQ (reference sequence). The V segment lost 7 bases and the J segment 5 bases; nucleotides outside the gene matches: 11. The CDR3 runs to 16 residues. The CDR3 coding sequence is TGTGCCAGCACCACCAGGGGGGTCAGAAATAATTCACCCCTCCACTTT. Translation: CASTTRGVRNNSPLHF.

The rearrangement joins TRBV20-1 to TRBJ1-5, with D perhaps TRBD1 (5 bases). The CDR3 covers 13 residues. CDR1 and CDR2 from the germline V gene are DFQATT and SNEGSKA (reference sequence). With 3 bases removed from V and 7 bases from J, the gap between germline ends came to 13 bases. Here the CDR3 reads CSASMGVSQPQHF. DNA for the CDR3: TGCAGTGCTAGCATGGGGGTGTCACAGCCCCAGCATTTT.

This clonotype was recorded only once. At one end, the junction sequence differs from germline, possibly due to a read error. The V gene is TRBV28, the J gene TRBJ1-2; D gene unclear. From germline, CDR1 is MDHEN and CDR2 SYDVKM. The CDR3 is made up of 14 amino acids. CDR3 protein: CASSFPAAPYDYTF. CDR3 bases: TGTGCCAGCAGTTTTCCCGCGGCTCCCTATGACTACACCTTC.

The table lists this clonotype with a few counts. The chain couples TRBV11-2 to TRBJ2-3; D uncertain. The V gene's germline CDR1 is SGHAT and CDR2 FQNNGV. The germline V and J ends were trimmed by 2 bases and 2 bases, with 11 bases remaining between them. CDR3 size: 15 residues. The DNA of the CDR3 is TGTGCCAGCAGCTTAACTCGAGGATCCACAGATACGCAGTATTTT. Encoded protein: CASSLTRGSTDTQYF. The complete variable domain, with remaining parts taken from reference TRBV11-2 and TRBJ2-3, reads EAGVAQSPRYKIIEKRQSVAFWCNPISGHATLYWYQQILGQGPKLLIQFQNNGVVDDSQLPKDRFSAERLKGVDSTLKIQPAKLEDSAVYLCASSLTRGSTDTQYFGPGTRLTVL.

The chain recombines TRBV20-1 with TRBJ2-1, with TRBD1 matching over 9 bases. Losses at the gene ends were 0 bases for V and 6 bases for J; bases not matched to a gene: 3. Germline V gene data show CDR1 as DFQATT and CDR2 as SNEGSKA (reference sequence). This CDR3 spans 14 amino acids. CDR3 coding DNA: TGCAGTGCTAGAGATCCGGACAGGGGCAATGAGCAGTTCTTC. Translated, it gives CSARDPDRGNEQFF.

This chain joins TRBV6-6 and TRBJ2-7, with TRBD2 as a possible D gene (5 bases). The DNA end is more similar to TRBJ2-5, so the J call may be wrong. Germline V CDR1 and CDR2: MNHNY, SVGAGI (reference sequence). The CDR3 runs 12 residues. DNA of the CDR3: TGTGCCAGCAGAGGACTCATCGGGACCCAGTACTTC. Its translation: CASRGLIGTQYF.

This clonotype has only a few counts. The CDR3 protein is CASSVLGTYEQYF. In nucleotides, the CDR3 is TGCGCCAGCAGCGTACTTGGAACCTACGAGCAGTACTTC. This chain joins TRBV5-1 and TRBJ2-7; unclear D gene. The V gene's germline CDR1 is SGHRS and CDR2 YFSETQ. Deletions cut 4 bases from V and 2 bases from J, with 10 bases between. This CDR3 spans 13 amino acids.

The sample holds a few counts of this clonotype. The chain links TRBV4-1 to TRBJ2-2, with D perhaps matching TRBD2 (6 bases). The CDR3 extends over 17 amino acids. Germline V gene sequence: CDR1 MGHRA, CDR2 YSYEKL. Trimming removed 2 bases from V and 4 bases from J, with 17 bases in between. The CDR3 sequence is CASSQPRRVRGTGELFF. The CDR3, as DNA: TGCGCCAGCAGCCAACCCCGGAGGGTCCGAGGCACCGGGGAGCTGTTTTTT.

This clonotype was seen at least ten times. CDR3 bases: TGTGCCAGCAGCCCACTAGCGGGAGACCCAGATACGCAGTATTTT. This translates into CASSPLAGDPDTQYF. The V gene is TRBV12-3 or TRBV12-4, the J gene TRBJ2-3, with 11 bases that match TRBD2. V dropped 6 bases and J dropped 4; count of bases not matched to a gene: 6. CDR3 size: 15 residues.

The chain couples TRBV28 to TRBJ2-1; 11 nucleotides agree with TRBD2. The CDR3 is 16 residues long. V gave up 2 bases and J gave up 6 bases; unmatched junction bases: 6. The germline V gene has CDR1 MDHEN and CDR2 SYDVKM. CDR3 sequence: CASSLPGLAGPNEQFF. CDR3 sequence (DNA): TGTGCCAGCAGTTTACCCGGACTAGCGGGCCCCAATGAGCAGTTCTTC. Supplemented by reference TRBV28 and TRBJ2-1, the full variable domain reads DVKVTQSSRYLVKRTGEKVFLECVQDMDHENMFWYRQDPGLGLRLIYFSYDVKMKEKGDIPEGYSVSREKKERFSLILESASTNQTSMYLCASSLPGLAGPNEQFFGPGTRLTVL.

The chain is built from TRBV4-1 and TRBJ2-1; D is unresolved. With 1 base removed from V and 2 bases from J, the gap between germline ends came to 12 bases. Germline V gene lookup returns CDR1 MGHRA and CDR2 YSYEKL. This CDR3 has 16 residues. CDR3 sequence reads: CASSQVPEKAYNEQFF. CDR3 coding DNA: TGCGCCAGCAGCCAAGTTCCAGAGAAGGCCTACAATGAGCAGTTCTTC.

The V and J genes are TRBV7-2 and TRBJ2-3; no clear D gene. The V gene lost 5 bases and the J gene lost 6 bases, with 15 bases spanning the gap. The CDR3 has 14 residues. Germline V lookup: CDR1 SGHTA, CDR2 FQGNSA. The CDR3 nucleotides are TGTGCCAGCAGCCCGTCGCTCACGGGCGATACGCAGTATTTT. Residues: CASSPSLTGDTQYF.

The sample holds a few counts of this clonotype. The chain links TRBV20-1 to TRBJ2-7, with D perhaps TRBD1 or TRBD2 (5 bases each). CDR1 DFQATT and CDR2 SNEGSKA come from the germline V gene (reference sequence). The V gene lost 3 bases and the J gene lost 12 bases, with 9 bases spanning the gap. This CDR3 region has 9 residues. CDR3 sequence (DNA): TGCAGTGCTAGTTCCGGGACGTACTTC. The encoded protein is CSASSGTYF.

The V call is TRBV25-1, the J call TRBJ1-5; unclear D gene. This CDR3 spans 13 amino acids. The germline V and J ends were trimmed by 4 bases and 9 bases, with 13 bases remaining between them. Germline CDR1 and CDR2: MGHDK and SYGVNS. CDR3 residues: CASSGAGRGPQHF. DNA for the CDR3: TGTGCCAGCAGTGGTGCGGGCCGGGGGCCCCAGCATTTT.

This clonotype was observed a handful of times. The chain couples TRBV20-1 to TRBJ2-5; tentative D call: TRBD2 (6 bases). CDR1 is DFQATT, CDR2 SNEGSKA, per germline (reference sequence). V lost 1 base and J lost 5, with 8 bases in between. This CDR3 is 12 amino acids long. The CDR3 DNA reads TGCAGTGCTAGAGGGGACTCGGAGACCCAGTACTTC. It translates to CSARGDSETQYF.

This clonotype showed up just a few times. J is TRBJ1-6 and V is TRBV7-2; D is possibly TRBD1 (6 bases). Germline CDR1 SGHTA, CDR2 FQGNSA. The CDR3 spans 15 residues. Trimming shortened V by 7 bases and J by 7 bases, and 17 bases separated the two germline ends. DNA of the CDR3: TGTGCCAGCACCTCGTGGGGTCAGGGGAATTCACCCCTCCACTTT. Protein: CASTSWGQGNSPLHF.

This sequence joins TRBV6-1 and TRBJ1-5; no definite D call. The CDR3 loop spans 13 amino acids. CDR1 and CDR2 from the germline V gene are MNHNS and SASEGT. With 6 bases removed from V and 5 bases from J, the gap between germline ends came to 11 bases. CDR3 sequence: CASRRENYQPQHF. The CDR3 DNA reads TGTGCCAGCAGACGCGAAAATTATCAGCCCCAGCATTTT.

The CDR3, as DNA: TGCGCCAGCAGCCCAGGGGGCAAAACTGAAGCTTTCTTT. Amino acids: CASSPGGKTEAFF. The chain combines TRBV5-1 with TRBJ1-1; 8 nucleotides align to TRBD1. CDR1 and CDR2 from the germline V gene are SGHRS and YFSETQ. Germline trimming cut 4 bases from V and 5 bases from J; bases unmatched to any gene: 4. This CDR3 has 13 residues. Drawing the rest from reference TRBV5-1 and TRBJ1-1, the complete variable domain is KAGVTQTPRYLIKTRGQQVTLSCSPISGHRSVSWYQQTPGQGLQFLFEYFSETQRNKGNFPGRFSGRQFSNSRSEMNVSTLELGDSALYLCASSPGGKTEAFFGQGTRLTVV.

The chain employs TRBV7-2 and TRBJ2-3, with a possible D match to TRBD1 (5 bases). Germline V gene sequence: CDR1 SGHTA, CDR2 FQGNSA. Trimming removed 5 bases from V and 0 bases from J, with 15 bases in between. The CDR3 is 16 amino acids. CDR3: CASSPQTDSSTDTQYF. CDR3 bases: TGTGCCAGCAGCCCCCAGACAGATTCTAGCACAGATACGCAGTATTTT. Combining the CDR3 with reference TRBV7-2 and TRBJ2-3 gives the whole variable domain GAGVSQSPSNKVTEKGKDVELRCDPISGHTALYWYRQSLGQGLEFLIYFQGNSAPDKSGLPSDRFSAERTGGSVSTLTIQRTQQEDSAVYLCASSPQTDSSTDTQYFGPGTRLTVL.

V usage is TRBV20-1 and J usage is TRBJ1-1; 10 nucleotides align to TRBD1. CDR3 size: 14 residues. V was clipped by 0 bases and J by 5 bases; unmatched bases: 3. Germline V gene sequence: CDR1 DFQATT, CDR2 SNEGSKA (reference sequence). CDR3: CSARDWTGGTEAFF. In nucleotides, the CDR3 is TGCAGTGCTAGAGATTGGACAGGGGGGACTGAAGCTTTCTTT.

This clonotype was detected only a few times. This chain uses TRBV20-1 with TRBJ1-1, with TRBD1 as a possible D gene (5 bases). Germline CDR1 is DFQATT and CDR2 is SNEGSKA (reference sequence). The CDR3 covers 13 residues. Between the trimmed V and J ends, which lost 6 bases and 2 bases, there was a span of 13 bases. The DNA for the CDR3 is TGCAGTGCCCCCTCTCAGGGAAACACTGAAGCTTTCTTT. As protein: CSAPSQGNTEAFF.

J is TRBJ2-7 and V is TRBV6-2 or TRBV6-3; 7 bases align to TRBD2. This CDR3 region has 16 residues. The germline gives CDR1 MNHEY, CDR2 SVGEGT. The J segment lost 1 base and the V segment lost 0 bases, leaving 6 bases of the junction unmatched. The CDR3 DNA follows: TGTGCCAGCAGTTACTCGGCGGGAGTGTTTTCCTACGAGCAGTACTTC. It is translated as CASSYSAGVFSYEQYF.

V usage is TRBV12-5 and J usage is TRBJ2-7; D tentatively fits TRBD1 or TRBD2 (6 bases each). V dropped 1 base and J dropped 2 bases, with 15 bases sitting between them. The CDR3 has 16 amino acids. Germline lookup yields CDR1 LGHNT and CDR2 FRNRAP. The CDR3, as DNA: TGTGCTAGTGGTTTGGCCCCGGAGGGGGGTCCCTACGAGCAGTACTTC. It encodes CASGLAPEGGPYEQYF. Full variable domain (rest looked up from reference TRBV12-5 and TRBJ2-7): DARVTQTPRHKVTEMGQEVTMRCQPILGHNTVFWYRQTMMQGLELLAYFRNRAPLDDSGMPKDRFSAEMPDATLATLKIQPSEPRDSAVYFCASGLAPEGGPYEQYFGPGTRLTVT.